The source of this T cell receptor (beta chain) is a study of T cell responses to AZD1222 COVID-19 vaccine. Trimming shortened V by 3 bases and J by 5 bases, and 11 bases separated the two germline ends. The V gene's germline CDR1 is LNHNV and CDR2 YYDKDF (reference sequence). This CDR3 contains 14 residues. This clone was found once. Antigen: not known. Libraries were prepared by immunoSEQ multiplex PCR; TCRdb keeps only in-frame clonotypes and omits some of them. This sample has under 150,000 clones, with roughly 92% found just once. Study outcomes and limitations: Clonal diversity was possibly underestimated; the donors were predominantly white British and more often female.

The source is an adult in good health. The sequenced sample was peripheral blood, obtained on day 0 of AZD1222 vaccination. The chain joins TRBV15 to TRBJ1-5; D unclear. The CDR3 region is CATSSRLTDQPQHF. The CDR3 nucleotides read TGTGCCACCAGCAGCCGGTTGACGGATCAGCCCCAGCATTTT.